This T cell receptor beta chain came from a study of graft-versus-host responses after intestinal transplantation. Study at large: Recipients got multivisceral, liver-intestinal, or isolated intestinal transplants. General observations from the study: Early post-transplant declines in HvG were associated with peak levels of circulating GvH clones.

The length of the CDR3 is 13 residues. CDR1 and CDR2 (germline): SQVTM, ANQGSEA. Trimming stripped 4 bases from V and 0 bases from J, with 9 bases between. A note on this clone: Antigen specificity is unknown.

TCRdb keeps only in-frame clones here, not all; method: immunoSEQ multiplex PCR. The table lists about 98,000 clones, about 83% of them singletons. The rearrangement joins TRBV29-1 to TRBJ1-1; the D is unclear. The sample in question was PBMCs, obtained 255 days after intestinal transplant. The receptor's source is a human patient who received an intestinal transplant, so some T cells may come from the graft donor. The CDR3 nucleotides are TGCAGCGTTGTACGACATTTGAACACTGAAGCTTTCTTT. Amino acids: CSVVRHLNTEAFF.